This T cell receptor beta chain came from a study of blood T cell repertoires in COVID-19. Across the study: Both acute and convalescent COVID-19 samples were obtained from the United States, Italy and Spain. The analysed material was cDNA or gDNA that came from T cells, B-cell-depleted T cells, or PBMCs.

In the original analysis: Amplification from reference gene primers served as the basis for estimated nucleated cell counts. The table came from immunoSEQ multiplex PCR; TCRdb's copy has only in-frame clones and leaves some out. V and J calls and clone size are given by that table; D and trimming were obtained from the DNA. The sample includes 70,000 to 95,000 clones, about 92% of them seen just once. Germline CDR1 SGDLS, CDR2 YYNGEE. The CDR3 spans 15 residues. Trimming stripped 1 base from V and 0 bases from J, with 8 bases between. The chain recombines TRBV9 with TRBJ2-1, with a weak D call TRBD2 (5 bases). The sequence was collected from a man aged 50 or older with acute or convalescent COVID-19. Sequencing was done on a sample of peripheral blood. The CDR3 DNA follows: TGTGCCAGCAGCGTATCGGGAAACTCCTACAATGAGCAGTTCTTC. Amino acids: CASSVSGNSYNEQFF.